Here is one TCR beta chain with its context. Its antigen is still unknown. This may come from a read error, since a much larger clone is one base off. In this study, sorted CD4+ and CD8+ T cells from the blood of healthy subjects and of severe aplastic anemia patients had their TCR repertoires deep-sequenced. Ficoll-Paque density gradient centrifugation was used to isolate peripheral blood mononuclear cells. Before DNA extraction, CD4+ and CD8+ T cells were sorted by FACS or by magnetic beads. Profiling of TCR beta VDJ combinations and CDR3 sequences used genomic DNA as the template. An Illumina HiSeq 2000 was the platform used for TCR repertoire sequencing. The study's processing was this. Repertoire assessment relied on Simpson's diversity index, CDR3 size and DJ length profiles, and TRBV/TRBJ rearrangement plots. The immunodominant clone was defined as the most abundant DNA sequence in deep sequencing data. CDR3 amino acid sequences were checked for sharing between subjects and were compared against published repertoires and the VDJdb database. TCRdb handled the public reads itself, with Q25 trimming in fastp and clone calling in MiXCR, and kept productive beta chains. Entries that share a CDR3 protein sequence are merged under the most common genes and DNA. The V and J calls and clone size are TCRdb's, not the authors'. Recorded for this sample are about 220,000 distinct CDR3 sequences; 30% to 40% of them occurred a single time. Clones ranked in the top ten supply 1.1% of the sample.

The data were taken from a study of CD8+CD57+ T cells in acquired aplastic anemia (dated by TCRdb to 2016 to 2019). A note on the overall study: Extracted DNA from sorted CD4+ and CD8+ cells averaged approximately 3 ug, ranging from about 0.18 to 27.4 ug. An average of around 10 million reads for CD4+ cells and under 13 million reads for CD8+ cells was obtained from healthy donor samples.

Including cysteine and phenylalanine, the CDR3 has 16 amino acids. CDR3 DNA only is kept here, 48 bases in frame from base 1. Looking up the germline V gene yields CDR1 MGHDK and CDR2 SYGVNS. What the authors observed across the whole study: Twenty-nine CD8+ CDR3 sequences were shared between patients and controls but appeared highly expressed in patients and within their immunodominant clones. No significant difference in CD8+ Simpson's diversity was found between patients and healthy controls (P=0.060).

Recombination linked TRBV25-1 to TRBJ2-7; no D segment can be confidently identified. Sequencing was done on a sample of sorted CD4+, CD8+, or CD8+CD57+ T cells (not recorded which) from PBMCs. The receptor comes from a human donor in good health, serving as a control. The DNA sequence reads TGTGCCGGCAGCCAATTAGGGCCTTCCCTGTCCTACGAGCAGTACTTC. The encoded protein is CAGSQLGPSLSYEQYF.